The table lists the clone carrying this TCR beta chain with many counts. Antigen unknown. Noted time point: newly diagnosed GD, antithyroid drugs for less than 3 months. Extracted PBMC RNA gave rise to the TCR library. The sample comes from a study of regulatory T cells in long-lasting Graves disease. General observations from the study: Persistent disease preferred TRBV28, TRBJ1-2 and TRBJ2-5.

CDR3 length: 14 residues. The V end lost 4 bases, the J end lost 3 bases, and 11 bases lay between the germline ends. Germline-derived CDR1 and CDR2 are MDHEN and SYDVKM. Assembly of TCR beta libraries relied on iRepertoire HTBI primers together with Arm-PCR of CDR3 regions. TCRdb used MiXCR to reprocess the multiplex PCR reads, holding one entry per CDR3 protein. The sample holds approximately 540,000 distinct CDR3 sequences, around 12% seen once. In addition, the sample was reused for a study of T cells in Graves' hyperthyroidism and ophthalmopathy. From that paper: Each diagnosis drew on symptoms, thyroxine, TRAb, thyroid ultrasound and orbital computed tomography findings.

The sample was peripheral blood mononuclear cells (PBMCs), taken at new diagnosis, from a patient treated with antithyroid drugs. J is TRBJ2-3 and V is TRBV28, with D unclear. The receptor's source is a woman under 40 with Graves disease. The CDR3 sequence: CASSSVGLTDTQYF. CDR3 nucleotide sequence: TGTGCCAGCAGTTCAGTGGGTTTAACAGATACGCAGTATTTT.